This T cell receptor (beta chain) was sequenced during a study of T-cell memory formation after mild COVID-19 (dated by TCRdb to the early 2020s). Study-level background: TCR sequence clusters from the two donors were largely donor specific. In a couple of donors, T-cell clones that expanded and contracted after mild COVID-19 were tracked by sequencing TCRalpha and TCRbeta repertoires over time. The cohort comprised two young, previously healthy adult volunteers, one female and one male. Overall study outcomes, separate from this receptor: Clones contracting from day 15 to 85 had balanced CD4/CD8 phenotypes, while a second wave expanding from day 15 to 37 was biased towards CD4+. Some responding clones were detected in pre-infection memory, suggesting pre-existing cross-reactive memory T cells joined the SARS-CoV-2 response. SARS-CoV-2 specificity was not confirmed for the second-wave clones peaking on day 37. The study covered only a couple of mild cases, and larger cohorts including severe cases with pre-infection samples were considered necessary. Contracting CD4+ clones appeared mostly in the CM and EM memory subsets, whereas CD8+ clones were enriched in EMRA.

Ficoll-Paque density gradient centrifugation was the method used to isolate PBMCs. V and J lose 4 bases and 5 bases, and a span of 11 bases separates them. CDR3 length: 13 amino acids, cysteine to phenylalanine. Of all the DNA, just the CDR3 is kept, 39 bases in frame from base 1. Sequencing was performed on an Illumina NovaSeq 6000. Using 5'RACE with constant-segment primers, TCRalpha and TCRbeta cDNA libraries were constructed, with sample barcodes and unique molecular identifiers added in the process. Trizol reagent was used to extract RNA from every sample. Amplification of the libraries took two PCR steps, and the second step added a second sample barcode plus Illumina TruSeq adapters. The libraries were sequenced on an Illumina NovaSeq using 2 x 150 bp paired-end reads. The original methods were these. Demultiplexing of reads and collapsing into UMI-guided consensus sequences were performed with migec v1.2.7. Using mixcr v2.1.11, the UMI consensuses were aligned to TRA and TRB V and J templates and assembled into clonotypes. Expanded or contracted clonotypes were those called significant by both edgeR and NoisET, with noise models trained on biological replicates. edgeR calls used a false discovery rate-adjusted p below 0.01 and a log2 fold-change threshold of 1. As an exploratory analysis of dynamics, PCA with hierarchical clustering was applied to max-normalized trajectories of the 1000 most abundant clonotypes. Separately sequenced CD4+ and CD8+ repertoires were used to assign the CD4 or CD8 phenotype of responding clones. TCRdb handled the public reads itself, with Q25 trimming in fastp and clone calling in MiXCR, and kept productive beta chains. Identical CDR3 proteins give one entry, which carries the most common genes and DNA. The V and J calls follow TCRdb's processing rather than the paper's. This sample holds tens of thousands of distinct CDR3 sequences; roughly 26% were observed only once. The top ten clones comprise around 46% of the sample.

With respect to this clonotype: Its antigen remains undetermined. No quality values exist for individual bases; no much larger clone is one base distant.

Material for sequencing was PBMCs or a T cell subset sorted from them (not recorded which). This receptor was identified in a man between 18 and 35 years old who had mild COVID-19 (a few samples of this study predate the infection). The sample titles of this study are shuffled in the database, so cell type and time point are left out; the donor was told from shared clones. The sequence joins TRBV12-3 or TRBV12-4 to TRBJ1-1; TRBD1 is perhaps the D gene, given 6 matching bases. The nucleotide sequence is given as TGTGCCAGCAGTTCAGGGGAGGGAACTGAAGCTTTCTTT. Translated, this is CASSSGEGTEAFF.